This T cell receptor (beta chain) appears in the sequencing data of a study of blood T cell repertoires in COVID-19. In the study overall: From the United States, Italy and Spain came samples of acute and convalescent COVID-19.

The CDR3 totals 13 residues. The germline CDR1 and CDR2 sequences are WNHNN and SYGVQD (reference sequence). V was clipped by 3 bases and J by 4 bases, with 9 bases between them. As originally analysed: Estimation of nucleated cell counts was performed using reference gene primer amplification. Assay: immunoSEQ multiplex PCR; the TCRdb copy retains only in-frame clones and omits some. For V, J and clone size, that table is used; D and trimming come from the DNA. The sample lists 150,000 to 200,000 clones, 85% occurring once. This clone was observed a handful of times. The sequenced sample was peripheral blood. This clonotype was obtained from a human donor with acute or convalescent COVID-19. The donor label of this sample is uncertain. The chain is built from TRBV10-1 and TRBJ1-2, with D uncertain. The CDR3, as DNA: TGCGCCAGCAGTGACCAGGTCGGCTATGGCTACACCTTC. It yields the protein CASSDQVGYGYTF.